The T cell receptor beta chain described here comes from a study of T-cell reconstitution after alpha-beta-depleted transplantation in children. Study results and caveats: After transplant, at about two months, alpha-beta T cells were reportedly derived from several hundred expanded graft clones.

Turning to this clonotype: What it binds is unknown.

TCRbeta library preparation incorporated unique molecular identifiers. TCRdb independently ran MiXCR on the PCR reads; one entry per CDR3 protein. The sample has more than 200,000 distinct CDR3 sequences; roughly a quarter are singletons. The CDR3 is 15 amino acids. V shed 3 bases and J shed 5 bases, with 14 bases lying between them. The sequenced sample was PBMCs, mostly from graft donor cells, obtained 360 days after TCRalphabeta/CD19-depleted stem cell transplant. This TCR derives from a female patient under 10 years old who had a stem cell transplant for congenital amegakaryocytic thrombocytopenia, so the T cells may come from the graft donor. The J gene is TRBJ2-1, the V gene TRBV12-3 or TRBV12-4; weak D call: TRBD1 (5 bases). The CDR3 loop reads CASSFGRERDNEQFF. CDR3 sequence (DNA): TGTGCCAGCAGTTTTGGCAGGGAAAGGGACAATGAGCAGTTCTTC.